This T cell receptor (beta chain) was found in a study of blood T cell repertoires in COVID-19. Whole-study context: The United States, Italy and Spain were the sources of the acute and convalescent COVID-19 samples. Sample material is recorded as cDNA or gDNA derived from T cells, B-cell-depleted T cells, or PBMCs.

In the study's own analysis: Reference gene primers were amplified, and this amplification served to estimate nucleated cell counts. This table comes from immunoSEQ multiplex PCR, and its TCRdb copy is limited to in-frame clones, with some not included. Clone size and the V and J calls come from that table; the DNA yielded D and trimming. The sample holds about 190,000 clones, over 80% seen once. This CDR3 contains 14 residues. The germline V gene encodes CDR1 GTSNPN and CDR2 SVGIG (reference sequence). V lost 5 bases, J lost 7 bases, and 7 bases stayed unmatched. The sequence came from a woman aged 25 to 39 with acute or convalescent COVID-19. Sequencing input: peripheral blood. The chain combines TRBV30 with TRBJ1-6; 8 nucleotides line up with TRBD1. The CDR3: CAWGQGTTNSPLHF. DNA of the CDR3: TGTGCCTGGGGACAGGGAACGACCAATTCACCCCTCCACTTT.